One sample yielded the 15 T cell receptor beta chains listed below, sequenced in a study of CD8+ T cells in alopecia areata. Sequencing templates came from extracted RNA that was reverse transcribed into cDNA. TCRdb's copy holds only in-frame clones and misses some; the assay was immunoSEQ multiplex PCR. The table records 150,000 to 200,000 clones, around 60% of them present only once. Treatment specified: oral pan-JAK inhibitor, 5-10 mg twice daily. Sequenced here: CD8+ T cells sorted from blood, sampled at week 24, from a patient treated with tofacitinib. Every receptor here comes from a human donor with alopecia areata.

This chain uses TRBV6-5 with TRBJ2-2; weak D call: TRBD1 (5 bases). The CDR3 runs 13 residues. V gave up 2 bases and J gave up 6 bases, with 7 bases separating them. Germline CDR1 reads MNHEY; CDR2 reads SVGAGI. CDR3 coding DNA: TGTGCCAGCAGTTACGGCAGGGCCGGGGAGCTGTTTTTT. Amino acids: CASSYGRAGELFF.

This chain joins TRBV28 and TRBJ2-5; 10 bases line up with TRBD1. The CDR3 runs to 15 residues. V shed 2 bases, J shed 4 bases, and the junction held 4 bases outside the gene matches. Germline lookup yields CDR1 MDHEN and CDR2 SYDVKM. The CDR3 nucleotides read TGTGCCAGCAGTTTAACGGACAGGGGGGGAGAGACCCAGTACTTC. This translates into CASSLTDRGGETQYF.

This clone was seen a handful of times. Here the CDR3 reads CSVDGGTGTTEAFF. The CDR3 DNA sequence: TGCAGCGTTGACGGTGGGACAGGGACGACTGAAGCTTTCTTT. The genes are TRBV29-1 and TRBJ1-1, with TRBD1 matching 9 bases. V lost 3 bases and J lost 5; bases outside the gene matches: 7. The CDR3 is 14 amino acids. The germline gives CDR1 SQVTM, CDR2 ANQGSEA.

This chain links TRBV6-6 with TRBJ2-2, with D perhaps matching TRBD1 (5 bases). The V end lost 1 base, the J end lost 5 bases, and 8 bases lay between the germline ends. Germline V gene data show CDR1 as MNHNY and CDR2 as SVGAGI (reference sequence). The CDR3 sequence is 14 residues long. For the CDR3, the DNA is TGTGCCAGCAGTTACTTAGGGGAAACCGGGGAGCTGTTTTTT. The encoded protein is CASSYLGETGELFF.

The V call is TRBV12-5, the J call TRBJ2-4; D call uncertain. The ends were cut back, 2 bases at V and 8 bases at J, with 7 bases in the middle. The CDR3 totals 12 residues. Germline lookup yields CDR1 LGHNT and CDR2 FRNRAP. The CDR3 nucleotides read TGTGCTAGTGGTTTGTCTGGGGACATTCAGTACTTC. This sequence encodes CASGLSGDIQYF.

V gene TRBV27 combines with J gene TRBJ1-5; the D is unclear. CDR1 is MNHEY and CDR2 is SMNVEV in the germline V gene (reference sequence). The CDR3 contains 13 residues. Trimming took 6 bases from V and 0 from J, leaving 6 bases between them. The CDR3, as DNA: TGTGCCAGCAGCTGGAATAGCAATCAGCCCCAGCATTTT. It yields the protein CASSWNSNQPQHF.

The gene calls are TRBV2 and TRBJ2-1; the match to TRBD1 covers 9 bases. Germline lookup yields CDR1 SNHLY and CDR2 FYNNEI. The length of the CDR3 is 17 residues. V was pared by 8 bases and J by 5 bases, with 16 bases of the junction left unmatched. Here the CDR3 DNA reads TGTGCCAGCGTCCGGGGGAGGACAGGGGAGATCGACAATGAGCAGTTCTTC. Protein product: CASVRGRTGEIDNEQFF.

The chain carries TRBV29-1 and TRBJ1-1; the D is unclear. Trimming removed 5 bases at V and 7 bases at J, with 8 bases between. The CDR3 contains 10 residues. Germline V gene lookup returns CDR1 SQVTM and CDR2 ANQGSEA. CDR3 nucleotide sequence: TGCAGCGTTCTAGACGGTGAAGCTTTCTTT. This translates into CSVLDGEAFF.

The chain uses TRBV29-1 and TRBJ1-2; no reliable D call. This CDR3 region has 17 residues. Trimming took 3 bases from V and 0 from J, leaving 20 bases between them. Germline loops: CDR1 SQVTM, CDR2 ANQGSEA. The CDR3 loop is CSVDPPEKTATNYGYTF. The CDR3, as DNA: TGCAGCGTTGATCCCCCGGAGAAAACAGCCACTAACTATGGCTACACCTTC. The full variable domain, in which reference TRBV29-1 and TRBJ1-2 provide the parts outside the CDR3, is SAVISQKPSRDICQRGTSLTIQCQVDSQVTMMFWYRQQPGQSLTLIATANQGSEATYESGFVIDKFPISRPNLTFSTLTVSNMSPEDSSIYLCSVDPPEKTATNYGYTFGSGTRLTVV.

The chain uses TRBV29-1 and TRBJ1-2; D gene uncertain. Germline CDR1 and CDR2: SQVTM and ANQGSEA. The CDR3 covers 15 residues. V lost 4 bases and J 0 bases, leaving 15 bases between the germline ends. Written as DNA, the CDR3 is TGCAGCGTTGCGGGTATAGAGGCCCCTAACTATGGCTACACCTTC. It specifies CSVAGIEAPNYGYTF.

This clone was seen a handful of times. The J gene is TRBJ2-1, the V gene TRBV23-1; possibly TRBD1 for D (5 bases). TRBV23-1 is filed as an ORF, its function uncertain. The CDR3 loop spans 16 amino acids. Between the trimmed V and J ends, which lost 4 bases and 4 bases, there was a span of 17 bases. As DNA, the CDR3 is TGCGCCAGCAGTCCCTCGTACAGGCGTCCATACAATGAGCAGTTCTTC. Translated, it gives CASSPSYRRPYNEQFF.

This clone has more than one count but fewer than ten. The CDR3 reads CASSYVRLETQYF. Written as DNA, the CDR3 is TGTGCCAGCAGTTACGTCCGGTTGGAGACCCAGTACTTC. This rearrangement joins TRBV6-5 to TRBJ2-5; D call uncertain. The V gene's germline CDR1 is MNHEY and CDR2 SVGAGI. V was cut by 2 bases and J by 5 bases, with 9 bases left in between. This CDR3 is built from 13 residues.

The chain combines TRBV4-1 with TRBJ1-5; 9 nucleotides agree with TRBD1. Per the germline V gene, CDR1 is MGHRA and CDR2 is YSYEKL. The CDR3 is 16 amino acids. Trimming removed 3 bases from V and 0 bases from J; junction bases left unmatched: 3. The CDR3 sequence is CASSQDRGFSNQPQHF. The CDR3 coding sequence is TGCGCCAGCAGCCAGGACAGGGGCTTTAGCAATCAGCCCCAGCATTTT.

In its sample, this clone was seen a few times. This sequence joins TRBV29-1 and TRBJ1-2; D is undetermined. V lost 1 base and J lost 3, with 15 bases in between. The germline V gene has CDR1 SQVTM and CDR2 ANQGSEA. The length of the CDR3 is 15 residues. The CDR3 region is CSVEGSSPADYGYTF. In nucleotides, the CDR3 is TGCAGCGTTGAAGGCAGCTCCCCGGCGGACTATGGCTACACCTTC.

There are a few counts of this clone. The chain is built from TRBV10-3 and TRBJ2-3; TRBD1 matches at 9 bases. The CDR3 is made up of 17 amino acids. Germline CDR1 and CDR2: ENHRY and SYGVKD. V lost 0 bases, J lost 2 bases, and 6 bases stayed unmatched. In DNA, the CDR3 is TGTGCCATCAGTGAGTCGGGGGACAGGGCCCTCACAGATACGCAGTATTTT. Protein product: CAISESGDRALTDTQYF.